This T cell receptor beta chain appears in the sequencing data of a study of shared clonotypes between healthy human individuals. General study results and limits: Only blood samples were collected, and tissue repertoires likely differ.

This CDR3 spans 14 amino acids. Trimming removed 6 bases from V and 11 bases from J, with 22 bases in between. Germline V lookup: CDR1 MNHEY, CDR2 SVGAGI. Each donor was a Caucasian adult residing in Nashville, Tennessee. Per the study methods: ImmunoSEQ only sent back junction sequences with no quality scores, so filtering was done differently. This table comes from immunoSEQ multiplex PCR, and its TCRdb copy is limited to in-frame clones, with some not included. V, J and clone size were drawn from that table, and D and trimming were deduced from the DNA. Of just over 2,000,000 clones detected, roughly 96% appear once; the ten largest clones hold under 0.15%. Points on this clone: Its cognate antigen is unknown.

The sequencing input was naive CD4+ T cells sorted from blood. The subset: CD45RA+ positively selected. The chain recombines TRBV6-5 with TRBJ2-5; D is perhaps TRBD2 (7 bases). The receptor was isolated from a man between 18 and 35 years old in good health. CDR3 in amino acids: CASSYPGGPGEQYF. The DNA of the CDR3 is TGTGCCAGCAGCTACCCGGGGGGCCCCGGGGAGCAGTACTTC.